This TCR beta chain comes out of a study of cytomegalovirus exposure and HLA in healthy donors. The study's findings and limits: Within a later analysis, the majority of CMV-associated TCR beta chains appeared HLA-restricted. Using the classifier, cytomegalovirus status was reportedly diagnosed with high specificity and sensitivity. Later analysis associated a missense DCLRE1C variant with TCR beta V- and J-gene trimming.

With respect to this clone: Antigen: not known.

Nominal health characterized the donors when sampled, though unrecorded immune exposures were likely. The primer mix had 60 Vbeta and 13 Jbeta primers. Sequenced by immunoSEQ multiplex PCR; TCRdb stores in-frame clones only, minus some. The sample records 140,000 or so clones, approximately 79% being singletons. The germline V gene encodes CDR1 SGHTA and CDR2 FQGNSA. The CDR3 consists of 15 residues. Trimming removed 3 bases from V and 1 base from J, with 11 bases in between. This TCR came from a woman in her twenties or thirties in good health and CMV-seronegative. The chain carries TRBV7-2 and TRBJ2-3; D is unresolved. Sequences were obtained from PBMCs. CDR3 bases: TGTGCCAGCAGCTTCCCCGAAAGCGGCACAGATACGCAGTATTTT. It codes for CASSFPESGTDTQYF.